This T cell receptor beta chain stems from a study of blood T cells in healthy people across ages. Study in general: Template switching retrieved approximately one barcoded beta molecule for each two T cells. Study-level results: Greater diversity and more naive CD4+ cells were seen in long-lived donors than in aged donors.

Worth noting for this clonotype: The antigen is not known.

The CDR3 loop spans 17 amino acids. V was pared by 3 bases and J by 2 bases, with 21 bases between. Per germline, CDR1 SQVTM and CDR2 ANQGSEA. Next came a second PCR, run for roughly 6 to 11 cycles, which used a sample-barcoded 5' primer along with a J-beta primer mix. A template-switch adaptor containing 12 random nucleotides labeled each cDNA molecule. TCRdb used MiXCR to reprocess the 5' RACE reads, holding one entry per CDR3 protein. The sample lists 700,000 to 850,000 distinct CDR3 sequences, roughly 34% occurring once. Healthy Caucasians from Russia aged roughly 6 to 90 served as donors. Sequencing was carried out using blood. The source is a young man in good health. The chain joins TRBV29-1 to TRBJ2-3; D possibly matches TRBD1 or TRBD2 (6 bases each). The CDR3 loop reads CSVDGGPQGLATDTQYF. The CDR3 DNA sequence: TGCAGCGTTGACGGGGGCCCACAGGGATTGGCCACAGATACGCAGTATTTT.